This passage covers 18 T cell receptor beta chains from one sample sequenced in a study of CXCR3-negative and CXCR3-positive naive CD8 T cells. UMI-labeled 5' RACE yielded the TRB cDNA libraries. TCRdb reprocessed the 5' RACE reads and reports one entry per CDR3 protein, with no DNA. Here the sample table reports around 24,000 distinct CDR3 sequences. The specimen sequenced was naive CXCR3- CD8+ T cells from blood. The subset was: CD45RO-CCR7+CD27+CD95- naive CD8+ T cells lacking CXCR3 (TNR3-). Receptors were obtained from a human donor in good health. Some clones in this sample may be carry-over from other donors' samples.

The chain is built from TRBV15 and TRBJ1-4; lacking DNA, the TRBD1 call made by TCRdb goes unchecked. The V gene's germline CDR1 is LNHNV and CDR2 YYDKDF (reference sequence). The CDR3 consists of 17 residues. CDR3 sequence reads: CATSREGGYSGNEKLFF.

The chain employs TRBV4-3 and TRBJ1-1. Germline CDR1 and CDR2: LGHNA and YSLEER. CDR3 length equals 15 residues. The CDR3 loop reads CASSQDAGGDTEAFF.

The gene calls are TRBV4-1 and TRBJ1-2; there is no DNA to check the TCRdb D call of TRBD1. CDR1 and CDR2 (germline): MGHRA, YSYEKL. CDR3 length: 14 residues. CDR3 in amino acids: CASSQGTGPYGYTF.

The chain joins TRBV28 to TRBJ2-7; TCRdb picks TRBD1, but there is no DNA to check that call. The CDR3 length is 16 residues. The germline CDR1 and CDR2 sequences are MDHEN and SYDVKM. The CDR3 loop reads CASSFGRGRGAYEQYF. The variable domain in full, completed from reference TRBV28 and TRBJ2-7, reads DVKVTQSSRYLVKRTGEKVFLECVQDMDHENMFWYRQDPGLGLRLIYFSYDVKMKEKGDIPEGYSVSREKKERFSLILESASTNQTSMYLCASSFGRGRGAYEQYFGPGTRLTVT.

V and J are TRBV12-3 or TRBV12-4 and TRBJ2-5. The CDR3 has 12 amino acids. This CDR3 reads CASSLDQKTQYF.

The chain recombines TRBV5-1 with TRBJ1-1. The CDR3 extends over 14 amino acids. CDR1 is SGHRS, CDR2 YFSETQ, per germline. CDR3 region: CASSFRRVRTEAFF. Full variable domain (missing parts from reference TRBV5-1 and TRBJ1-1): KAGVTQTPRYLIKTRGQQVTLSCSPISGHRSVSWYQQTPGQGLQFLFEYFSETQRNKGNFPGRFSGRQFSNSRSEMNVSTLELGDSALYLCASSFRRVRTEAFFGQGTRLTVV.

The chain employs TRBV4-1 and TRBJ2-3; TCRdb names TRBD1, which stays unverified in the absence of DNA. The CDR3 is 17 amino acids. CDR1 is MGHRA and CDR2 is YSYEKL in the germline V gene. CDR3 amino acids: CASSQDGPAGATDTQYF.

The rearrangement joins TRBV20-1 to TRBJ2-1; TCRdb's D call, TRBD1, is unchecked because there is no DNA. CDR3 size: 14 residues. Germline CDR1 and CDR2: DFQATT and SNEGSKA (reference sequence). The CDR3 is CSGGDSRSYNEQFF.

The gene calls are TRBV28 and TRBJ2-3; there is no DNA to check the TCRdb D call of TRBD1. Germline-derived CDR1 and CDR2 are MDHEN and SYDVKM. The CDR3 covers 13 residues. The CDR3 reads CASSPTGPDTQYF.

The chain has TRBV20-1 and TRBJ2-1; the D gene TCRdb calls, TRBD2, cannot be checked with no DNA. The CDR3 is 15 amino acids. Germline CDR1 DFQATT, CDR2 SNEGSKA (reference sequence). CDR3: CSAPTSGGSYNEQFF.

The V and J genes are TRBV5-5 and TRBJ2-7; absent DNA, TCRdb's TRBD2 call cannot be checked. The CDR3 runs to 15 residues. Germline CDR1 SGHKS, CDR2 YYEKEE (reference sequence). The CDR3 sequence is CASSVYTGGPYEQYF.

This chain connects TRBV29-1 to TRBJ2-1. Germline CDR1 SQVTM, CDR2 ANQGSEA. The CDR3 runs to 15 residues. The chain's CDR3 is CSVEDLQGSYNEQFF.

This chain joins TRBV20-1 and TRBJ2-3. CDR1 is DFQATT, CDR2 SNEGSKA, per germline (reference sequence). There are 16 residues in the CDR3. The CDR3 loop is CSARPLVWSVSDTQYF.

The V gene is TRBV29-1, the J gene TRBJ2-1; TCRdb reports TRBD1, a call that lacks DNA to check it against. This CDR3 region has 13 residues. In germline, CDR1 is SQVTM, CDR2 ANQGSEA. CDR3: CSVLGEIVNEQFF.

The chain links TRBV7-8 to TRBJ2-5. Germline loops: CDR1 SGHVS, CDR2 FQNEAQ. The CDR3 length is 15 residues. The CDR3 spells CASSLGGGLGETQYF.

The CDR3 reads CASSLVGKWHEQYF. J is TRBJ2-7 and V is TRBV7-2; TCRdb's D call of TRBD1 is untestable without DNA. The CDR3 spans 14 residues. Germline CDR1 SGHTA, CDR2 FQGNSA.

The chain combines TRBV7-8 with TRBJ2-3; absent DNA, TCRdb's TRBD2 call cannot be checked. This CDR3 has 16 residues. CDR1 is SGHVS and CDR2 is FQNEAQ in the germline V gene. The CDR3 loop reads CASSHLERESTDTQYF.

The chain is built from TRBV6-2 or TRBV6-3 and TRBJ2-3; TCRdb picks TRBD1, but there is no DNA to check that call. The CDR3 loop spans 14 amino acids. Germline-derived CDR1 and CDR2 are MNHEY and SVGEGT. The chain's CDR3 is CASRPGVSTDTQYF.